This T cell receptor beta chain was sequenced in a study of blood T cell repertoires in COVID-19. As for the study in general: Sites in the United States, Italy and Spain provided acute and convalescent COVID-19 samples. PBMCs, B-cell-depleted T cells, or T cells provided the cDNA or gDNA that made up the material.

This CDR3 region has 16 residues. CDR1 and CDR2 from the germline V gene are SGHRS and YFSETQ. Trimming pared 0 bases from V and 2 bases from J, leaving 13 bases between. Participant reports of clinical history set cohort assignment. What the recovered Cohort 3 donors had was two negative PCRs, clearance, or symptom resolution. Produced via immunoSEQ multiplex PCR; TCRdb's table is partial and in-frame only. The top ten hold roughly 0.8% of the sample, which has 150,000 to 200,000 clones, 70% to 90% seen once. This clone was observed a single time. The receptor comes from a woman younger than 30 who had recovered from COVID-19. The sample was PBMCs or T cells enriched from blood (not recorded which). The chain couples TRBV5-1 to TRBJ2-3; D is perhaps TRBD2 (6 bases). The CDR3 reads CASSLAPGLNTDTQYF. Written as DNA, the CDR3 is TGCGCCAGCAGCTTGGCACCCGGACTAAACACAGATACGCAGTATTTT. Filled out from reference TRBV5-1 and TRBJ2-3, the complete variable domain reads KAGVTQTPRYLIKTRGQQVTLSCSPISGHRSVSWYQQTPGQGLQFLFEYFSETQRNKGNFPGRFSGRQFSNSRSEMNVSTLELGDSALYLCASSLAPGLNTDTQYFGPGTRLTVL.